This T cell receptor beta chain was recorded in a study of OX40 agonist ivuxolimab in advanced cancers. CDR3 length: 14 residues. The germline V and J ends were trimmed by 4 bases and 4 bases, with 14 bases remaining between them. CDR1 is SGHDT and CDR2 is YYEEEE in the germline V gene. Profiling relied on immunoSEQ multiplex PCR, and the TCRdb table lists in-frame clones only, not all of them. Of about 62,000 clones listed, 79% were seen once; the top ten hold 9.5% to 13%. The sample in question was CD4+ or CD8+ T cells sorted from blood, obtained in a trial of the OX40 agonist ivuxolimab. The TCR sequence derives from an adult with an advanced solid tumor such as melanoma, head and neck, liver or kidney cancer. The J gene is TRBJ1-1, the V gene TRBV5-6, with a weak D call TRBD1 (5 bases). CDR3 sequence (DNA): TGTGCCAGCAGCAAACTGACAGAATTCACTGAAGCTTTCTTT. It encodes CASSKLTEFTEAFF.